This TCR beta chain originates from a study of CD8+ T cells in alopecia areata. RNA extraction and reverse transcription yielded cDNA as sequencing template. Assay used: immunoSEQ multiplex PCR; TCRdb lists only in-frame clones, some missing. Recorded here are approximately 280,000 clones, with no singletons, and the ten leading clones hold 0.9% to 1.5%. Looked up from germline, CDR1 is SGHDT and CDR2 is FRDEAV. Trimming at V came to 4 bases and at J to 3 bases, leaving 2 bases not matched to a gene. CDR3 length: 14 amino acids. This clone occurred a few times. The antigen remains undetermined. Gene names and germline refer to mouse. Read coverage stops 4 residues before the CDR3 terminus; the germline J gene supplies the remainder. Cutaneous lymph node cells were pooled, and they were sorted using CD4, CD8alpha, NKG2D, NKG2ACE and other markers. Points from the study as a whole: Scalp sequencing captures resident alphabeta T cells of normal skin too. Relative to normal scalp, lesional scalp, especially alopecia totalis/universalis, showed higher clonality. The study found TCR sharing across patients less clear than in mice, possibly for HLA reasons.

This clonotype was obtained from a C3H/HeJ mouse with alopecia areata. Mouse strain MHC haplotype: H2-k. The sequencing input was CD4+ T cells sorted from a lymph node. This chain uses TRBV14 with TRBJ2-5; 10 nucleotides align to TRBD2. The CDR3 loop is CASSPGGAQDTQYF. The CDR3 bases that were read are TGTGCCAGCAGTCCTGGGGGGGCGCAAGAC. Full variable domain (outside the CDR3, taken from reference TRBV14 and TRBJ2-5): EAGVTQSPRYAVLQEGQAVSFWCDPISGHDTLYWYQQPRDQGPQLLVYFRDEAVIDNSQLPSDRFSAVRPKGTNSTLKIQSAKQGDTATYLCASSPGGAQDTQYFGPGTRLLVL.